This TCR beta chain is from a study of T cells in Graves' hyperthyroidism and ophthalmopathy. Recently diagnosed hyperthyroidism of less than 2 months' duration affected patients aged 18 to 65. Study-level points and caveats: Appearing also in blood were most of the thyroid clonotypes expanded above 0.001.

There were TCR beta CDR3 regions amplified from RNA transcripts. In the first-round RT-PCR of the TCR CDR3, the HTBI primer set was used. TCRdb reanalysed the multiplex PCR reads using MiXCR and keeps one entry per CDR3 protein. The table lists roughly 380,000 distinct CDR3 sequences, around 15% of them singletons. Comment on this clonotype: Its antigen is undetermined.

CDR3 length: 15 amino acids. The germline V gene encodes CDR1 SGHRS and CDR2 YFSETQ. Losses at the gene ends were 2 bases for V and 5 bases for J; bases not matched to a gene: 9. V usage is TRBV5-1 and J usage is TRBJ2-5; 7 nucleotides align to TRBD1. This TCR was sampled from a woman between 18 and 29 years old with Graves' hyperthyroidism. The sequenced material came from blood. The CDR3 sequence: CASSFTSDRSETQYF. CDR3 nucleotides: TGCGCCAGCAGCTTTACCTCGGACAGGTCGGAGACCCAGTACTTC.